A few counts support the clone carrying this T cell receptor beta chain. These data originate in a study of T cell repertoires in cytomegalovirus infection. Across the whole study: Public TCR beta signatures were indicative of both CMV infection and a matching HLA type.

The germline V gene has CDR1 SGHDT and CDR2 YYEEEE. The CDR3 runs 15 residues. V was pared by 3 bases and J by 2 bases, with 11 bases between. TCRdb independently ran MiXCR on the reads; one entry per CDR3 protein. The sample consists of under 800,000 distinct CDR3 sequences, 24% of them appearing once. What was sequenced was CD8+ T cells from PBMCs. This chain uses TRBV5-6 with TRBJ2-2; tentatively, D is TRBD1 (6 bases). The receptor's source is a human donor in good health (CMV status not recorded). Some clones in this sample may be carry-over from other donors' samples. The CDR3 DNA reads TGTGCCAGCAGCTCCGGGACAATAAACACCGGGGAGCTGTTTTTT. As protein: CASSSGTINTGELFF.